Given below is one T cell receptor beta chain in context. Its cognate antigen is unknown. TCRdb re-called the 5' RACE reads and catalogs CDR3 proteins one per entry, DNA excluded. This sample's table has about 460,000 distinct CDR3 sequences. The sample belongs to a study of T cells expressing NK-cell markers. Overall study: The eight sequenced donors comprised seven who were HCMV-seropositive and one who was seronegative. Study findings and constraints: Among CD8+ T cells from several donors, dominant NKG2C+ clonotypes accounted for roughly 1.0-7.0%.

CDR1 is LNHDA, CDR2 SQIVND, per germline (reference sequence). The CDR3 has 13 residues. The V call is TRBV19, the J call TRBJ1-1; no DNA is available, so the TRBD1 call from TCRdb remains unchecked. The clonotype was recovered from a woman between 50 and 59 years old in good health. Sequencing was performed on blood T cells: a sorted CD56 or NKG2C T cell subset, CD4+ or CD8+ T cells, or bulk PBMC T cells (not recorded which). CDR3 residues: CASKRGGNTEAFF. Together with reference TRBV19 and TRBJ1-1, the CDR3 gives the full variable domain: DGGITQSPKYLFRKEGQNVTLSCEQNLNHDAMYWYRQDPGQGLRLIYYSQIVNDFQKGDIAEGYSVSREKKESFPLTVTSAQKNPTAFYLCASKRGGNTEAFFGQGTRLTVV.